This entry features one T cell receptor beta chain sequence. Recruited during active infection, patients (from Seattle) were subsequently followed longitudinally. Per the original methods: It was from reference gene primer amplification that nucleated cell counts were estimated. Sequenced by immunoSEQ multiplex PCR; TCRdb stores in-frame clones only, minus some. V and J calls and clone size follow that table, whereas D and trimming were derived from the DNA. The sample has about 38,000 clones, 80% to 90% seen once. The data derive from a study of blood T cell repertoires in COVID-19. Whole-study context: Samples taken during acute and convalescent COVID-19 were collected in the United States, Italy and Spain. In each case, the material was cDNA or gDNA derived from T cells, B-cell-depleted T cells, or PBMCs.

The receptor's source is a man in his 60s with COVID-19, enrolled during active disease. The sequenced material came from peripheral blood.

The CDR3 DNA reads as TGTGCCACAAGGGGAGGGTTCGCCGGGGAGCTGTTTTTT. It codes for CATRGGFAGELFF. The gene calls are TRBV19 and TRBJ2-2, with TRBD2 identical over 7 bases. The CDR3 has 13 amino acids. Germline V gene lookup returns CDR1 LNHDA and CDR2 SQIVND (reference sequence). V lost 10 bases to trimming and J lost 6 bases; unmatched junction nucleotides: 8.